This T cell receptor beta chain was identified in a study of cytomegalovirus exposure and HLA in healthy donors. Study-wide results and limits: Common viral pathogens seemed, in a later analysis, to connect with several of the most significant clusters. Sequencing depth roughly uniform across donors was assumed in presence/absence analyses. Through in vitro validation, three CMV-associated chains were shown to be specific for CMV antigens.

A remark on this clone: Its antigen is unknown.

Germline V lookup: CDR1 MNHNY, CDR2 SVGAGI (reference sequence). The CDR3 loop spans 12 amino acids. Trimming pared 6 bases from V and 3 bases from J, leaving 9 bases between. These donors, healthy bone marrow donors, were studied. PCR was performed using 60 Vbeta and 13 Jbeta primers. TCRdb's copy holds only in-frame clones and misses some; the assay was immunoSEQ multiplex PCR. Counted here are around 210,000 clones, approximately 81% occurring once; the ten biggest clones make up 0.2% to 0.25%. This chain uses TRBV6-6 with TRBJ2-7; perhaps TRBD2 as D (6 bases). The sample comprised PBMCs. This TCR was recovered from a girl aged 2 to 10 in good health and CMV-seronegative. The CDR3 coding sequence is TGTGCCAGCAGCCCGGGGGTCTACGAGCAGTACTTC. This codes for CASSPGVYEQYF.